This T cell receptor (beta chain) originates from a study of blood T cell repertoires in COVID-19. Study overall: The samples span acute and convalescent COVID-19 from the United States, Italy and Spain.

CDR3 length: 14 residues. CDR1 is SGHDT and CDR2 is YYEEEE in the germline V gene. The trim removed 2 bases at V and 8 bases at J, leaving 5 bases unmatched. Using immunoSEQ multiplex PCR, the repertoire was profiled, and TCRdb retains in-frame clones only, with some absent. The sample lists about 300,000 clones, 70% to 90% occurring once. Those enrolled, adults aged roughly 18 to 95 years, came from about two dozen US areas. Donors were grouped by their self-reported clinical history. Specimen: PBMCs or T cells enriched from blood (not recorded which). This receptor was obtained from a man between 25 and 39 years old who had recovered from COVID-19. The gene calls are TRBV5-6 and TRBJ2-1; 9 bases map to TRBD1. The CDR3 DNA reads TGTGCCAGCAGCTTAACAGGGGGCAGCGATGAGCAGTTCTTC. This translates into CASSLTGGSDEQFF.